This T cell receptor (beta chain) was captured in a study of OX40 agonist ivuxolimab in advanced cancers. For the study at large: Two patients with cutaneous melanoma and one with hepatocellular carcinoma, three in total, showed partial responses.

Whole-study results and caveats: Expanded clones were, on average, more numerous among CD8+ T cells than CD4+.

Data came from immunoSEQ multiplex PCR; TCRdb stores just in-frame clones and leaves some out. The table records tens of thousands of clones, approximately 91% of them present only once. V dropped 2 bases and J dropped 3 bases, with 5 bases sitting between them. Germline V gene data show CDR1 as SGHVS and CDR2 as FNYEAQ. The length of the CDR3 is 13 residues. Details on this clone: Its antigen remains unknown.

The sequencing here drew on CD4+ or CD8+ T cells sorted from blood, taken in a trial of the OX40 agonist ivuxolimab. V and J are TRBV7-6 and TRBJ2-1; D call uncertain. The clonotype originates from an adult with an advanced solid tumor such as melanoma, head and neck, liver or kidney cancer. The CDR3 sequence: CASSLKYYNEQFF. The CDR3 DNA follows: TGTGCCAGCAGCTTAAAGTACTACAATGAGCAGTTCTTC.